This TCR beta chain appears in the sequencing data of a study of regulatory T cells in long-lasting Graves disease. Specified time point: persistent/refractory GD, antithyroid drugs over 5 years with positive TRAb. Following extraction of RNA from PBMCs, that RNA was used to make the TCR library. The germline gives CDR1 SGHRS, CDR2 YFSETQ. Trimming cost V 4 bases and J 7 bases, with 20 bases left between them. The length of the CDR3 is 15 residues. General study findings and limits: Compared with new cases, persistent Graves' patients showed reduced TCR diversity. Among samples with persistent disease, TRBV28, TRBJ1-2 and TRBJ2-5 were favored.

This clonotype was observed a handful of times. The antigen remains undetermined. With iRepertoire HTBI primers and Arm-PCR of CDR3 regions, TCR beta libraries were built. TCRdb itself ran the multiplex PCR reads through MiXCR, one entry per CDR3 protein. Among 400,000 to 500,000 distinct CDR3 sequences, 20% to 25% were seen once, and the ten largest hold roughly 6.9%. The chain carries TRBV5-1 and TRBJ1-2; tentative D call: TRBD1 (5 bases). The sequences come from peripheral blood mononuclear cells (PBMCs), collected when the disease was refractory, from a patient treated with antithyroid drugs. This TCR was sampled from a female donor with Graves disease. CDR3 region: CASSTETEGKGGYTF. CDR3 nucleotide sequence: TGCGCCAGCAGCACAGAGACAGAGGGGAAGGGTGGCTACACCTTC.